These T cell receptor beta chains were read from a single sample in a study of naive and memory T cell subsets. In TCRdb, the UMI-ligation and nested PCR reads were re-called with MiXCR into one record per CDR3 protein. The data hold tens of thousands of distinct CDR3 sequences, with 11% observed a single time. The input for sequencing was skin, taken from a tuberculin skin test site. These receptor sequences come from an adult in good health. Both conserved end residues are part of each CDR3. D genes are given only for firm matches. Clone size is shown for a subset of rows, as once, few, many or a class of expanded clone.

cdr3_aa	cdr3_nt	d_call	clone_size	v_call	j_call
CSARWTDRDTQYF	TGCAGTGCTAGATGGACAGACCGAGATACGCAGTATTTT	NA	few	TRBV20-1	TRBJ2-3
CSARAEAPGTGELFF	TGCAGTGCGCGTGCGGAAGCGCCGGGCACCGGGGAGCTGTTTTTT	NA	NA	TRBV20-1	TRBJ2-2
CSATGRMNTEAFF	TGCAGTGCAACAGGACGGATGAACACTGAAGCTTTCTTT	NA	many	TRBV20-1	TRBJ1-1
CSVDLGTLNTEAFF	TGCAGCGTTGATTTGGGCACCCTGAACACTGAAGCTTTCTTT	NA	few	TRBV29-1	TRBJ1-1
CASRLGQGEKLFF	TGTGCCAGCAGACTAGGACAGGGTGAAAAACTGTTTTTT	TRBD1	many	TRBV6-1	TRBJ1-4
CSARTSTLAGGQDTQYF	TGCAGTGCTAGAACCTCGACCTTAGCGGGGGGGCAAGATACGCAGTATTTT	TRBD2	few	TRBV20-1	TRBJ2-3
CASSGRPRTSGRAGNTGELFF	TGTGCCAGCAGCGGAAGGCCTCGGACTAGCGGGAGGGCGGGGAACACCGGGGAGCTGTTTTTT	TRBD2	few	TRBV7-2	TRBJ2-2
CSASSGTYNEQFF	TGCAGTGCTAGTAGCGGTACCTACAATGAGCAGTTCTTC	NA	large	TRBV20-1	TRBJ2-1
CASSFSPWGFGYGYTF	TGTGCCAGCAGTTTCTCCCCGTGGGGTTTCGGCTATGGCTACACCTTC	NA	NA	TRBV27	TRBJ1-2
CSVSGTSTEAFF	TGCAGCGTTTCTGGGACGAGTACTGAAGCTTTCTTT	NA	many	TRBV29-1	TRBJ1-1
CASSYSWTGDTEAFF	TGTGCCAGCAGTTACTCGTGGACAGGGGACACTGAAGCTTTCTTT	TRBD1	few	TRBV6-5	TRBJ1-1
CSVAEGAVETQYF	TGCAGCGTTGCGGAGGGGGCGGTCGAGACCCAGTACTTC	NA	few	TRBV29-1	TRBJ2-5
CASSFRTGTNSYNEQFF	TGTGCCAGCAGTTTCCGGACAGGGACCAATTCCTACAATGAGCAGTTCTTC	TRBD1	many	TRBV6-1	TRBJ2-1
CASSTAGERETQYF	TGCGCCAGCAGCACTGCGGGGGAGCGGGAGACCCAGTACTTC	TRBD2	many	TRBV4-1	TRBJ2-5
CASSYSTTGLETEAFF	TGTGCCAGCAGTTACTCGACGACGGGGTTGGAGACTGAAGCTTTCTTT	NA	NA	TRBV6-2/TRBV6-3	TRBJ1-1
CASSPPGPNSPLHF	TGCGCCAGCAGCCCTCCGGGACCAAATTCACCCCTCCACTTT	NA	few	TRBV5-1	TRBJ1-6
CASSLTGGFTEAFF	TGTGCCAGCAGCTTGACAGGGGGATTCACTGAAGCTTTCTTT	TRBD1	many	TRBV7-9	TRBJ1-1
CASSQDLGGLNTEAFF	TGTGCCAGCAGCCAAGATTTGGGGGGGCTGAACACTGAAGCTTTCTTT	NA	few	TRBV14	TRBJ1-1
CATSDPLSYSGNTIYF	TGTGCCACCAGTGATCCGCTCAGCTACTCTGGAAACACCATATATTTT	NA	NA	TRBV24-1	TRBJ1-3
CASSFGQRYGDTF	TGTGCCAGCAGCTTCGGGCAGCGCTATGGCGACACCTTC	NA	few	TRBV7-2	TRBJ1-2
CASSPPGTGGKGGNQPQHF	TGTGCCAGCTCACCTCCCGGGACAGGGGGCAAGGGGGGCAATCAGCCCCAGCATTTT	TRBD1	many	TRBV18	TRBJ1-5
CSVGIAGGLETQYF	TGCAGCGTTGGGATAGCGGGAGGGTTGGAGACCCAGTACTTC	TRBD2	many	TRBV29-1	TRBJ2-5
CASSLAHWESSYNEQFF	TGTGCCAGCAGCTTAGCGCACTGGGAGAGCTCCTACAATGAGCAGTTCTTC	NA	few	TRBV7-2	TRBJ2-1
CSASPLEWEGIGTEAFF	TGCAGTGCTAGCCCCCTTGAATGGGAGGGAATAGGGACTGAAGCTTTCTTT	NA	NA	TRBV20-1	TRBJ1-1
CASSFTAGWSVENIQYF	TGTGCCAGCAGTTTTACGGCAGGCTGGTCCGTCGAAAACATTCAGTACTTC	NA	many	TRBV28	TRBJ2-4
CASSQDLSTDTQYF	TGCGCCAGCAGCCAAGATCTTAGCACAGATACGCAGTATTTT	NA	few	TRBV4-1	TRBJ2-3
CASSSAPGDNEQFF	TGTGCTAGCAGCTCAGCTCCAGGAGACAATGAGCAGTTCTTC	NA	many	TRBV7-7	TRBJ2-1
CASSLSGTGSADTQYF	TGTGCCAGCAGTTTATCCGGGACAGGGAGCGCAGATACGCAGTATTTT	TRBD1	NA	TRBV27	TRBJ2-3
CASSRQGNEQFF	TGTGCCAGCAGCCGACAGGGCAATGAGCAGTTCTTC	TRBD1	many	TRBV3-1	TRBJ2-1
CASSLEVGSPLHF	TGTGCTAGCAGCTTAGAGGTCGGTTCACCCCTCCACTTT	NA	NA	TRBV7-6	TRBJ1-6
CSAANLGQEKLFF	TGCAGCGCTGCGAACCTGGGACAGGAAAAACTGTTTTTT	TRBD1	many	TRBV29-1	TRBJ1-4
CASSNPGANEQFF	TGTGCCAGCAGCAACCCAGGGGCAAATGAGCAGTTCTTC	NA	many	TRBV11-3	TRBJ2-1
CASSVGDPGGLNTEAFF	TGTGCCAGCAGCGTAGGGGACCCGGGGGGATTGAACACTGAAGCTTTCTTT	NA	NA	TRBV9	TRBJ1-1
CASSSNFPGQGYEQYF	TGTGCCAGCAGTTCGAACTTTCCGGGACAGGGTTACGAGCAGTACTTC	TRBD1	NA	TRBV27	TRBJ2-7
CSVEKGNQGGGVETQYF	TGCAGCGTTGAAAAAGGGAACCAGGGAGGTGGTGTCGAGACCCAGTACTTC	NA	many	TRBV29-1	TRBJ2-5
CASSLTDYYGYTF	TGTGCCAGCAGTTTAACAGATTACTATGGCTACACCTTC	NA	NA	TRBV28	TRBJ1-2
CASSVGGHTEAFF	TGTGCCAGCAGCGTAGGGGGTCACACTGAAGCTTTCTTT	NA	many	TRBV9	TRBJ1-1
CASSFGTGVMDEQFF	TGTGCTAGCAGCTTTGGGACGGGGGTTATGGATGAGCAGTTCTTC	NA	many	TRBV7-7	TRBJ2-1
CSAQQGNEQYF	TGCAGTGCCCAACAGGGGAACGAGCAGTACTTC	TRBD1	NA	TRBV20-1	TRBJ2-7
CATSRAGNRVLRLNTEAFF	TGTGCCACCAGCAGAGCGGGAAACAGGGTCCTCCGTTTGAACACTGAAGCTTTCTTT	NA	NA	TRBV15	TRBJ1-1
CASSPPGQVYNSPLHF	TGTGCCAGCTCACCACCGGGACAGGTTTATAATTCACCCCTCCACTTT	TRBD1	NA	TRBV18	TRBJ1-6
CASSLEVGLEQFF	TGTGCCAGCAGCTTAGAAGTTGGGTTGGAGCAGTTCTTC	NA	medium-sized	TRBV11-2	TRBJ2-1
CASSGTGGAGTEAFF	TGTGCCAGCAGCGGGACAGGGGGCGCGGGGACTGAAGCTTTCTTT	TRBD1	few	TRBV5-5	TRBJ1-1
CASSSTSGIYNEQFF	TGCGCCAGCAGCTCGACTAGCGGGATCTACAATGAGCAGTTCTTC	TRBD2	NA	TRBV5-1	TRBJ2-1
CASSPPVGQGSETQYF	TGTGCCAGCAGTCCCCCAGTGGGACAGGGGTCGGAGACCCAGTACTTC	TRBD1	many	TRBV25-1	TRBJ2-5
CASSELTNTGELFF	TGTGCCAGCAGTGAACTCACAAACACCGGGGAGCTGTTTTTT	NA	few	TRBV2	TRBJ2-2
CASSQDIVADSYNEQFF	TGTGCCAGCAGCCAAGATATAGTGGCAGATTCATACAATGAGCAGTTCTTC	NA	many	TRBV3-1	TRBJ2-1
CASRGVGYNEQFF	TGTGCCAGCCGAGGAGTCGGCTACAATGAGCAGTTCTTC	NA	NA	TRBV7-8	TRBJ2-1
CASGGANTQYF	TGTGCCAGCGGAGGGGCAAATACGCAGTATTTT	NA	few	TRBV2	TRBJ2-3
CASSASRGYEQYF	TGTGCCAGCAGTGCATCCCGGGGCTACGAGCAGTACTTC	NA	NA	TRBV6-1	TRBJ2-7
CSARDPVDGKLFF	TGCAGTGCTAGAGATCCGGTTGACGGTAAACTGTTTTTT	NA	few	TRBV20-1	TRBJ1-4
CASRPTGVSNQPQHF	TGTGCCAGCAGGCCTACAGGGGTGAGCAATCAGCCCCAGCATTTT	TRBD1	many	TRBV5-8	TRBJ1-5
CSARQGRHQPQHF	TGCAGTGCTCGACAGGGTAGGCATCAGCCCCAGCATTTT	TRBD1	few	TRBV20-1	TRBJ1-5
CASSLWTGSSQPQHF	TGTGCCAGCAGCCTATGGACAGGGAGCAGTCAGCCCCAGCATTTT	TRBD1	NA	TRBV5-6	TRBJ1-5
CASSLRQGHGGELFF	TGTGCCAGCAGCCTACGACAGGGTCATGGGGGGGAGCTGTTTTTT	TRBD1	NA	TRBV7-2	TRBJ2-2